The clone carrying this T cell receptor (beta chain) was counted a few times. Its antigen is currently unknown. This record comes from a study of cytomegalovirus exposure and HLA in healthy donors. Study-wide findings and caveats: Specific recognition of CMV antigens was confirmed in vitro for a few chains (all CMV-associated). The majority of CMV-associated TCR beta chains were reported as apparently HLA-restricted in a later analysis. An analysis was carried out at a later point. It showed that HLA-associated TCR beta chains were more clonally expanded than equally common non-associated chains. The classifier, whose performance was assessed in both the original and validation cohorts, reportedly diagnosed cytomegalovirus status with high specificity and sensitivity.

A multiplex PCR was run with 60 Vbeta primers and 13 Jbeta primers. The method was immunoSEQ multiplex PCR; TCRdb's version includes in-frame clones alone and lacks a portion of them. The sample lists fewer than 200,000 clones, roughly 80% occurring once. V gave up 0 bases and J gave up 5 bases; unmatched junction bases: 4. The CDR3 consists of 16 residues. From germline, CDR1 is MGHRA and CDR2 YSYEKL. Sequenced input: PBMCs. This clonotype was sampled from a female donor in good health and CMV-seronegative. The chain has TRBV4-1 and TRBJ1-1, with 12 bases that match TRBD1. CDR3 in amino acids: CASSQDGTGGKTEAFF. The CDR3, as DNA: TGCGCCAGCAGCCAAGATGGGACAGGGGGCAAAACTGAAGCTTTCTTT.